This T cell receptor beta chain is drawn from a study of blood T cell repertoires in COVID-19 (dated by TCRdb to the early 2020s). Regarding the complete study: Collaborator samples came from the United States, Italy and Spain and covered acute and convalescent phases of COVID-19. The material from the prospective study consisted of cDNA or gDNA derived from T cells, B-cell-depleted T cells, or PBMCs. Where HLA class I and class II types were available, the types were taken from metadata supplied by the sample provider, not from assay-based typing. The samples were drawn from the first 160 participants of the ongoing ImmuneRACE study and from over a thousand subjects provided by 6 global collaborators. A freely available public database, intended as a resource for researchers studying the immune response to SARS-CoV-2, is where the repertoires were released. Sample metadata almost always included a de-identified subject ID, COVID-19 status, age in years and sex. The dataset comprised deeply sampled blood TCRbeta repertoires from subjects exposed to, actively infected with, or recovered from COVID-19.

CDR3 length: 12 amino acids, cysteine to phenylalanine. Of the read, only the CDR3 DNA is kept; its 36 bases are in frame from base 1. The germline V gene specifies MGHRA as CDR1 and YSYEKL as CDR2. Germline trimming: 0 bases from V, 17 bases from J; junction bases outside gene matches: 6. A note on this clone: Its antigen is not yet known. Base-call qualities are not available, and no considerably larger clone is one nucleotide away.

Overall results and qualifications from the work: How much clinical and demographic metadata was included differed by source and by participant, and the metadata was provided uncurated.

TCRbeta CDR3 regions were amplified from genomic DNA by means of the immunoSEQ Assay, a bias-controlled multiplex PCR. Turning to the authors' computational methods: The number of nucleated cells in each sample was estimated by amplification of reference gene primers within the assay. Sequence reads were collapsed and filtered to measure the absolute abundance of every unique TCRbeta CDR3 rearrangement. Productive Simpson clonality was computed per sample as the square root of Simpson's diversity index over productive rearrangements. TCRdb took this table from immuneACCESS and kept in-frame rearrangements with V and J called. Such tables lack part of the clones; where checked against another copy, unresolved V genes explain under half of the gap, and the rest is unexplained. The DNA was the basis for D and trimming; V, J and clone size are from that table. The sample has about 68,000 clones on record, over 80% of them singletons. The top ten hold roughly 2.4% of the sample.

The collaborating institutions used their own protocols to collect whole blood in K2EDTA tubes. For TCRbeta analysis, collaborators shipped samples as frozen whole blood, isolated PBMCs, or DNA extracted from either of those sample types. The rearranged segments are TRBV4-1 and TRBJ1-4, and 7 junction bases match TRBD1. Sequenced: peripheral blood. This receptor was taken from a human donor in a cohort sampled during active COVID-19. The CDR3 here reads CASSQETGTVFF. The sequenced DNA is TGCGCCAGCAGCCAAGAGACTGGGACAGTTTTTTTT.